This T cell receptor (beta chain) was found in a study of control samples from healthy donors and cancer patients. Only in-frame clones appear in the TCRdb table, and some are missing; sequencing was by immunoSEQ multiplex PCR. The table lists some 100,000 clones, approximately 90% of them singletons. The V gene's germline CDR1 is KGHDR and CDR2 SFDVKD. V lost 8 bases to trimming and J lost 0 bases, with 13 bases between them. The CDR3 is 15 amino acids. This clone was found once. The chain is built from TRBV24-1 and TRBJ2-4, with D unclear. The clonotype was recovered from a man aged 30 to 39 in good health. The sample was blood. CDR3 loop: CATNFPSLAKNIQYF. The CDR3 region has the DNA TGTGCCACCAACTTCCCATCTCTAGCCAAAAACATTCAGTACTTC.